This T cell receptor beta chain was sequenced in a study of blood T cell repertoires in COVID-19. Study-wide context: COVID-19 samples from acute and convalescent phases originated in the United States, Italy and Spain. T cells, B-cell-depleted T cells, or PBMCs provided the cDNA or gDNA that served as material.

V lost 1 base and J 0 bases, leaving 14 bases between the germline ends. The germline V gene has CDR1 SGHAT and CDR2 FQNNGV. The CDR3 is made up of 17 amino acids. Assay: immunoSEQ multiplex PCR; the TCRdb copy retains only in-frame clones and omits some. The sample includes approximately 89,000 clones, approximately 86% of them seen just once. Sequencing was done on a sample of peripheral blood. The rearrangement links TRBV11-2 to TRBJ2-3, with a weak D call TRBD2 (5 bases). The receptor's source is a woman between 65 and 79 years old with active or convalescent COVID-19. The CDR3 nucleotides are TGTGCCAGCAGCTTAGGGTATGAGGGTCCTAGCACAGATACGCAGTATTTT. It is translated as CASSLGYEGPSTDTQYF.